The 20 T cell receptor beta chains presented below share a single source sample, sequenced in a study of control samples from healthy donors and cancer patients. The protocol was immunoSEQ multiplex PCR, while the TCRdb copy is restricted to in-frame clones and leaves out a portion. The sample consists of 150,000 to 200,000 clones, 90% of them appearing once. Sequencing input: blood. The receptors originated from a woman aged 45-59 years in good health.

CDR3 DNA: TGTGCCAGCAGTTACGGACGGTTTAACTATGGCTACACCTTC. Residues: CASSYGRFNYGYTF. This chain connects TRBV6-5 to TRBJ1-2, with D unclear. Germline V gene sequence: CDR1 MNHEY, CDR2 SVGAGI. This CDR3 region has 14 residues. Trimming shortened V by 2 bases and J by 1 base, and 8 bases separated the two germline ends.

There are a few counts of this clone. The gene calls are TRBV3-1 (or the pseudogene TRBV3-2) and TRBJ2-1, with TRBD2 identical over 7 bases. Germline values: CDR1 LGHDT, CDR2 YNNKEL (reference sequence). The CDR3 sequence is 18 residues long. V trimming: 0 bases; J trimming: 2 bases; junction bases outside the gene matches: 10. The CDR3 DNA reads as TGTGCCAGCAGCCAAGATCGGGACCGGGGGGTCCCCTACAATGAGCAGTTCTTC. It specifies CASSQDRDRGVPYNEQFF.

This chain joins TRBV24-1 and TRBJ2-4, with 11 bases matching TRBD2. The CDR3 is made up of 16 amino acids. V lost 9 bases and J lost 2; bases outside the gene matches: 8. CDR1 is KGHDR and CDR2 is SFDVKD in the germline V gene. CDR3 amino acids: CATELSGGAPKNIQYF. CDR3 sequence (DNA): TGTGCCACCGAGCTTAGCGGGGGGGCGCCCAAAAACATTCAGTACTTC.

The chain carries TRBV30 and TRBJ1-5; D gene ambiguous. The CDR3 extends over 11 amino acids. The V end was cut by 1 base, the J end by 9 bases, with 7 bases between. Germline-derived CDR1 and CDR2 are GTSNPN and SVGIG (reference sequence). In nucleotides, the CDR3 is TGTGCCTGGAGTGGGGCAGGGCCCCAGCATTTT. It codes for CAWSGAGPQHF. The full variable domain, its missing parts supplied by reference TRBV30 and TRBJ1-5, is SQTIHQWPATLVQPVGSPLSLECTVEGTSNPNLYWYRQAAGRGLQLLFYSVGIGQISSEVPQNLSASRPQDRQFILSSKKLLLSDSGFYLCAWSGAGPQHFGDGTRLSIL.

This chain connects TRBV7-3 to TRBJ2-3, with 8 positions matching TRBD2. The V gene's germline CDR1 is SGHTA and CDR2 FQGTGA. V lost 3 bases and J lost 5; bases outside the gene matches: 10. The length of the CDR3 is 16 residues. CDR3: CASSLGAGGVGDTQYF. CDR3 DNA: TGTGCCAGCAGCTTGGGAGCCGGGGGGGTTGGAGATACGCAGTATTTT.

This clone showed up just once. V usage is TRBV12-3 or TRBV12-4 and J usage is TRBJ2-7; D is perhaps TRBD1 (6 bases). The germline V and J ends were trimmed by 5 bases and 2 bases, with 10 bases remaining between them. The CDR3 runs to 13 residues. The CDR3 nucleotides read TGTGCCAGCAGTCCCAGGGACACCTACGAGCAGTACTTC. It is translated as CASSPRDTYEQYF.

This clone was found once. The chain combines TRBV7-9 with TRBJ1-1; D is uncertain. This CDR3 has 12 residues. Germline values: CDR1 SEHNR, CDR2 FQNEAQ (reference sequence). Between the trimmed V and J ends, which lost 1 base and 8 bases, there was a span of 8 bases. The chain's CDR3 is CASSLGGEEAFF. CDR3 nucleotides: TGTGCCAGCAGCTTAGGCGGAGAAGAAGCTTTCTTT.

The CDR3 loop reads CASRQSGDTQYF. The CDR3 DNA is TGTGCCAGCAGACAGTCGGGAGATACGCAGTATTTT. V and J are TRBV6-5 and TRBJ2-3; no clear D gene. In germline, CDR1 is MNHEY, CDR2 SVGAGI. The CDR3 totals 12 residues. With 6 bases removed from V and 5 bases from J, the gap between germline ends came to 9 bases.

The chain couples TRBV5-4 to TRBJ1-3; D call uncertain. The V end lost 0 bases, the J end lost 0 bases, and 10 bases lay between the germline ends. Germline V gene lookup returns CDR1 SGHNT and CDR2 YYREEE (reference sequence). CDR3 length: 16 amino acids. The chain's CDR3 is CASSLGAGLSGNTIYF. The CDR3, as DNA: TGTGCCAGCAGCTTGGGGGCAGGCCTCTCTGGAAACACCATATATTTT.

CDR3 amino acids: CASSQTLISADTQYF. As DNA, the CDR3 is TGTGCCAGCAGCCAGACGTTGATTAGCGCAGATACGCAGTATTTT. J is TRBJ2-3 and V is TRBV7-3, with D maybe TRBD2 (5 bases). Germline CDR1 and CDR2: SGHTA and FQGTGA. V was cut by 5 bases and J by 4 bases, with 16 bases left in between. CDR3 length: 15 residues.

CDR3 nucleotide sequence: TGCGCCAGCAGCTTGAGCCCGGGGGGGAAAAACATTCAGTACTTC. It yields the protein CASSLSPGGKNIQYF. The chain links TRBV5-1 to TRBJ2-4; 8 bases fit TRBD2. The trim removed 1 base at V and 4 bases at J, leaving 4 bases unmatched. Germline lookup yields CDR1 SGHRS and CDR2 YFSETQ. The CDR3 runs 15 residues.

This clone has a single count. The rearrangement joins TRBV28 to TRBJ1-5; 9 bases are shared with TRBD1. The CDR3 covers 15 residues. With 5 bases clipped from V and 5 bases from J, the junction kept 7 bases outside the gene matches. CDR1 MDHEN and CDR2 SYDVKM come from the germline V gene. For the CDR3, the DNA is TGTGCCAGCAGTCCCTGGGACAGGGAAGATCAGCCCCAGCATTTT. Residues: CASSPWDREDQPQHF.

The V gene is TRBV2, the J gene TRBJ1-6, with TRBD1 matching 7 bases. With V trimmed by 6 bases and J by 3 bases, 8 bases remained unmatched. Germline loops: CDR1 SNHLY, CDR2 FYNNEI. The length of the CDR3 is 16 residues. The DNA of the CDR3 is TGTGCCAGCAGCAAAGACAGGGCGGTCTATAATTCACCCCTCCACTTT. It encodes CASSKDRAVYNSPLHF. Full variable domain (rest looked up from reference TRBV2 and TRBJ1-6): EPEVTQTPSHQVTQMGQEVILRCVPISNHLYFYWYRQILGQKVEFLVSFYNNEISEKSEIFDDQFSVERPDGSNFTLKIRSTKLEDSAMYFCASSKDRAVYNSPLHFGNGTRLTVT.

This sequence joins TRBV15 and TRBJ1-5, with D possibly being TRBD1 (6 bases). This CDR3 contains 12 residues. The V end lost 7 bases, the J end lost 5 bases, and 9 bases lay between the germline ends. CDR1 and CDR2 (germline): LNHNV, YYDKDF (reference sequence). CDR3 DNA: TGTGCCACCAAGGGGGAGGATCAGCCCCAGCATTTT. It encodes CATKGEDQPQHF. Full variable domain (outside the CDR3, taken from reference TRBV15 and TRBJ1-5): DAMVIQNPRYQVTQFGKPVTLSCSQTLNHNVMYWYQQKSSQAPKLLFHYYDKDFNNEADTPDNFQSRRPNTSFCFLDIRSPGLGDTAMYLCATKGEDQPQHFGDGTRLSIL.

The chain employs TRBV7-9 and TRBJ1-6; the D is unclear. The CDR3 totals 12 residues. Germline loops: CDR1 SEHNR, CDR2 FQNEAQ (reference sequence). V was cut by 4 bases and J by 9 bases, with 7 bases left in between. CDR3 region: CASSSDGSPLHF. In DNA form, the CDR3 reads TGTGCCAGCAGCTCAGATGGTTCACCCCTCCACTTT.

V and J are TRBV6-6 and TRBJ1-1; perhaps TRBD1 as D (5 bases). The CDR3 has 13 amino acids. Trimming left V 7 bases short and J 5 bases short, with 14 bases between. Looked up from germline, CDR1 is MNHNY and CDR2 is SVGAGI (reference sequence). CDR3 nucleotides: TGTGCCAGCATAAGGGGCGAGGGTACTGAAGCTTTCTTT. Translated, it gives CASIRGEGTEAFF.

The CDR3 DNA reads TGTGCCAGCAGTTCCCGACAGAACACTGAAGCTTTCTTT. It codes for CASSSRQNTEAFF. The chain combines TRBV27 with TRBJ1-1; no reliable D call. Germline values: CDR1 MNHEY, CDR2 SMNVEV (reference sequence). V shed 4 bases and J shed 1 base, with 7 bases lying between them. The CDR3 spans 13 residues.

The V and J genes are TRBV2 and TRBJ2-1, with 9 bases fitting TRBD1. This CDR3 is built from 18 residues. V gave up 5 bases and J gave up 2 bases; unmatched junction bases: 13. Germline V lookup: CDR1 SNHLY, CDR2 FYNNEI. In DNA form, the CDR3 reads TGTGCCAGCAGTTCCGGGGACAGGGCATTTCTTCCCTACAATGAGCAGTTCTTC. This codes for CASSSGDRAFLPYNEQFF. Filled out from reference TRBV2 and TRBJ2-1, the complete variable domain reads EPEVTQTPSHQVTQMGQEVILRCVPISNHLYFYWYRQILGQKVEFLVSFYNNEISEKSEIFDDQFSVERPDGSNFTLKIRSTKLEDSAMYFCASSSGDRAFLPYNEQFFGPGTRLTVL.

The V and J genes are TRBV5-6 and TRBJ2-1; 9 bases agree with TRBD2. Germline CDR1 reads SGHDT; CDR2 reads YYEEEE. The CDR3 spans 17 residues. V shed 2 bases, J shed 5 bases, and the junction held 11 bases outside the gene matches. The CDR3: CASSFSAALAGNNEQFF. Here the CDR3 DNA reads TGTGCCAGCAGCTTTTCCGCTGCCCTAGCGGGGAACAATGAGCAGTTCTTC.

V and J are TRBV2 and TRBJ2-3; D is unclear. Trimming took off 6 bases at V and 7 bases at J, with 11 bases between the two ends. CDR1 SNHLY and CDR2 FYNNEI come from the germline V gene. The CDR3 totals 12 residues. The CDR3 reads CASRPDGNTQYF. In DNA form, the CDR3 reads TGTGCCAGCAGACCGGACGGAAATACGCAGTATTTT.